Listed below are T cell receptor beta chains from one sample, sequenced in a study of regulatory dendritic cells for organ transplantation. Assay used: immunoSEQ multiplex PCR; TCRdb lists only in-frame clones, some missing. The sample records under 15,000 clones, just under 80% being singletons. For these receptors, no antigen is known. Sequenced input: naive CD8+ T cells from blood cultured with regulatory dendritic cells. The receptors stem from a human donor in good health. Both conserved end residues are part of each CDR3. A D gene is named only where the DNA matches it firmly. A row's size may be missing; if present it is once, few, many or a size class.

CDR3aa,CDR3nt,j_gene,abundance,v_gene,d_gene
CASSSGTPNTGELFF,TGTGCCAGCAGTTCCGGGACACCGAACACCGGGGAGCTGTTTTTT,TRBJ2-2,NA,TRBV4-2,NA
CASSFRGPSAEAFF,TGTGCCAGCAGCTTCAGGGGCCCCTCGGCTGAAGCTTTCTTT,TRBJ1-1,NA,TRBV7-3,NA
CASSYGGSTEAFF,TGTGCCAGCAGTTATGGGGGGAGCACTGAAGCTTTCTTT,TRBJ1-1,NA,TRBV27,NA
CASSFGHSGNTIYF,TGTGCCAGCAGTTTCGGACACTCTGGAAACACCATATATTTT,TRBJ1-3,NA,TRBV6-5,NA
CASGTGPSYEQYF,TGTGCCAGCGGGACAGGGCCTTCCTACGAGCAGTACTTC,TRBJ2-7,once,TRBV9,TRBD1
CASSLSEYRGEYTGELFF,TGTGCCAGCAGTTTATCGGAATACAGGGGGGAGTACACCGGGGAGCTGTTTTTT,TRBJ2-2,NA,TRBV27,TRBD1
CASSGQVSNYGYTF,TGTGCCAGCAGCGGACAGGTTTCTAACTATGGCTACACCTTC,TRBJ1-2,NA,TRBV13,TRBD1
CASSLGGGYEQYF,TGTGCCAGCAGCTTAGGAGGGGGCTACGAGCAGTACTTC,TRBJ2-7,NA,TRBV11-2,NA
CASSPGAYEQYF,TGTGCCAGCAGCCCCGGGGCCTACGAGCAGTACTTC,TRBJ2-7,NA,TRBV13,NA
CASSLTSGASTDTQYF,TGTGCCAGCAGTCTAACTAGCGGGGCCAGCACAGATACGCAGTATTTT,TRBJ2-3,NA,TRBV4-2,TRBD2
CASSQDRGAVNEQYF,TGCGCCAGCAGCCAAGACCGGGGGGCCGTCAACGAGCAGTACTTC,TRBJ2-7,NA,TRBV4-3,NA
CASSLLAGRTDTQYF,TGTGCCAGCAGCCTACTAGCGGGGCGCACAGATACGCAGTATTTT,TRBJ2-3,few,TRBV7-3,TRBD2
CASSPRTSGGADTQYF,TGCGCCAGCAGCCCCAGGACTAGCGGGGGGGCAGATACGCAGTATTTT,TRBJ2-3,NA,TRBV4-1,TRBD2
CASSLDPSFGEDTEAFF,TGTGCCAGCAGCTTAGATCCATCCTTCGGGGAGGACACTGAAGCTTTCTTT,TRBJ1-1,once,TRBV11-3,NA
CAIRGGQYEQYF,TGTGCCATCAGAGGGGGACAGTACGAGCAGTACTTC,TRBJ2-7,NA,TRBV10-3,TRBD1
CASVRGTTEAFF,TGTGCCAGCGTCCGGGGAACCACTGAAGCTTTCTTT,TRBJ1-1,NA,TRBV5-8,NA
CASSFGRSSYNEQFF,TGTGCCAGCAGTTTCGGGAGGAGCTCCTACAATGAGCAGTTCTTC,TRBJ2-1,NA,TRBV27,TRBD2
CASRGINEKLFF,TGTGCCAGCCGGGGGATTAATGAAAAACTGTTTTTT,TRBJ1-4,NA,TRBV27,NA
CASSLGGYGYTF,TGTGCCAGCAGCCTAGGTGGCTATGGCTACACCTTC,TRBJ1-2,NA,TRBV6-5,NA
CASSLGDRVDEQYF,TGTGCCAGCAGCTTAGGAGACAGGGTAGACGAGCAGTACTTC,TRBJ2-7,NA,TRBV7-9,TRBD1
CASSTTSGPYNEQFF,TGTGCCAGCAGCACAACTAGCGGCCCCTACAATGAGCAGTTCTTC,TRBJ2-1,NA,TRBV13,TRBD2
CASSRASGGIYNEQFF,TGTGCCAGCAGTCGAGCTAGCGGGGGGATATACAATGAGCAGTTCTTC,TRBJ2-1,few,TRBV5-4,TRBD2
CASSEQGGTQYF,TGTGCCAGCAGTGAACAGGGTGGTACGCAGTATTTT,TRBJ2-3,NA,TRBV27,NA
CASSLLAGPYNEQFF,TGTGCCAGCAGCTTACTGGCGGGCCCCTACAATGAGCAGTTCTTC,TRBJ2-1,once,TRBV7-3,NA
CASSLTGGYGYTF,TGTGCCAGCAGCTTGACAGGGGGCTATGGCTACACCTTC,TRBJ1-2,once,TRBV6-5,TRBD1
CASSLEGQFPAQYF,TGTGCCAGCAGCTTAGAGGGACAGTTTCCCGCGCAGTACTTC,TRBJ2-7,NA,TRBV11-1,TRBD1
CASSALAGGSGELFF,TGTGCCAGCAGCGCACTAGCGGGAGGCTCCGGGGAGCTGTTTTTT,TRBJ2-2,once,TRBV2,TRBD2
CASSLRDYEQYF,TGTGCCAGCAGCCTCCGAGACTACGAGCAGTACTTC,TRBJ2-7,NA,TRBV6-1,NA
CASSAQGIDYGYTF,TGCGCCAGCAGCGCGCAGGGTATCGACTATGGCTACACCTTC,TRBJ1-2,NA,TRBV5-1,NA
CASSYDSGNTGELFF,TGTGCCAGCAGTTACGATAGCGGGAACACCGGGGAGCTGTTTTTT,TRBJ2-2,NA,TRBV6-5,NA
CASSQTPGSRTDTQYF,TGCGCCAGCAGCCAGACCCCGGGGTCCCGCACAGATACGCAGTATTTT,TRBJ2-3,NA,TRBV4-1,NA
CASSSGSSYGYTF,TGTGCCAGCAGTTCGGGGAGTAGCTATGGCTACACCTTC,TRBJ1-2,few,TRBV27,NA